The rows below give T cell receptor beta chains drawn from one sample of a study of cytomegalovirus exposure and HLA in healthy donors. Generated by immunoSEQ multiplex PCR, the TCRdb table keeps only in-frame clones and is missing some. The sample shows around 130,000 clones, 80% to 90% of them seen only once. The sample comprised PBMCs. All receptors derive from a man aged 35 to 55 in good health and CMV-seronegative. Both conserved end residues are trimmed from each CDR3.

TRBV7-9	TRBJ2-2	AAGSPGELF
TRBV14	TRBJ2-6	ASSQGGFGANGLT
TRBV5-1	TRBJ1-2	ASSSNEGTYGYT
TRBV6-1	TRBJ2-7	ASSELAGETYEQY
TRBV2	TRBJ2-3	AREEPGSGDTQY
TRBV28	TRBJ1-2	ASSSYRGYT
TRBV27	TRBJ2-3	ASKPPGRGADTQY
TRBV9	TRBJ2-3	ASSVAKGQGYLGVGPDTQY
TRBV19	TRBJ2-2	ASKGLANTGELF
TRBV19	TRBJ2-1	ASSIRASGSTGNEQF
TRBV7-9	TRBJ2-5	ASSTTSGETQY
TRBV10-2	TRBJ1-4	ASSESDRAKLF
TRBV5-4	TRBJ2-5	ASSRTSGGGETQY
TRBV6-4	TRBJ1-4	ASSRDRGEKLF
TRBV6-1	TRBJ2-3	ASSEGTGADTQY
TRBV7-2	TRBJ1-5	ASSLLGGGISNQPQH
TRBV27	TRBJ1-2	ASRHRARGQGYGCT
TRBV30	TRBJ2-7	AWSGQGTGGYEQY
TRBV4-3	TRBJ1-6	ASSQDWGGVNSPLH
TRBV28	TRBJ1-1	ASSTAGTGATEAF
TRBV28	TRBJ1-5	ASSSSGTGDQPQH
TRBV27	TRBJ1-6	ASSLSGLGQADSPLH
TRBV19	TRBJ2-4	ASSSGLVAKNIQY
TRBV15	TRBJ2-7	ATSRQGSKQY
TRBV6-6	TRBJ2-5	ASRRQGNQETQY
TRBV2	TRBJ2-3	ASIFLAESTDTQY
TRBV6-1	TRBJ2-7	ASRGLAGSYEQY
TRBV7-2	TRBJ1-2	ASSLTGTGGIANYGYT
TRBV4-3	TRBJ1-4	ASSQDGGLGATNEKLF
TRBV7-9	TRBJ2-3	ASSLDRSTDTQY